Below are 19 T cell receptor beta chains sequenced from a single sample in a study of T cell responses to AZD1222 COVID-19 vaccine. The data were produced by immunoSEQ multiplex PCR, yet TCRdb's version contains in-frame clones alone and is incomplete. The data hold about 140,000 clones, with about 93% observed a single time. Sequencing used peripheral blood, obtained 28 days after the second AZD1222 dose. Every receptor here comes from an adult who received the AZD1222 COVID-19 vaccine.

This rearrangement joins TRBV28 to TRBJ1-3; 7 bases fit TRBD1. The CDR3 is 16 residues long. Germline CDR1 and CDR2: MDHEN and SYDVKM. Trimming at V came to 4 bases and at J to 4 bases, leaving 10 bases not matched to a gene. This CDR3 reads CASSSDRWMGGNTIYF. CDR3 DNA: TGTGCCAGCAGTTCGGACAGGTGGATGGGAGGAAACACCATATATTTT.

The chain recombines TRBV7-6 with TRBJ1-3, with a tentative D call TRBD1 (5 bases). Germline assignment: CDR1 SGHVS and CDR2 FNYEAQ. V lost 4 bases and J lost 0, with 16 bases in between. The CDR3 has 17 amino acids. The CDR3 DNA reads TGTGCCAGCAGCTCTGGGGGGAGAGGGAACTCTGGAAACACCATATATTTT. Amino acid sequence: CASSSGGRGNSGNTIYF.

To note about this clone: The identical CDR3 is also encoded by other nucleotide sequences in the sample. The chain has TRBV6-5 and TRBJ1-1, with TRBD1 as a possible D gene (6 bases). The V end was cut by 0 bases, the J end by 4 bases, with 6 bases between. Germline CDR1 is MNHEY and CDR2 is SVGAGI. The CDR3 is 13 amino acids. CDR3 sequence (DNA): TGTGCCAGCAGTTACTCAGGGGGCACTGAAGCTTTCTTT. Protein sequence: CASSYSGGTEAFF.

The chain recombines TRBV19 with TRBJ2-7, with 11 bases matching TRBD1. With 3 bases clipped from V and 6 bases from J, the junction kept 4 bases outside the gene matches. The CDR3 is 14 amino acids. The germline gives CDR1 LNHDA, CDR2 SQIVND (reference sequence). The CDR3 sequence: CASSIGQGASEQYF. The CDR3 bases are TGTGCCAGTAGTATTGGACAGGGGGCCTCCGAGCAGTACTTC.

The genes are TRBV6-1 and TRBJ1-2, with D perhaps TRBD1 (6 bases). Germline V gives CDR1 MNHNS, CDR2 SASEGT. The ends were cut back, 1 base at V and 3 bases at J, with 18 bases in the middle. This CDR3 has 17 residues. CDR3 sequence: CASSEGGGFTGHYGYTF. The CDR3 DNA reads TGTGCCAGCAGTGAAGGCGGGGGATTCACAGGGCACTATGGCTACACCTTC.

In nucleotides, the CDR3 is TGTGCCAGCAGCGCCACGGCAGCCAAAAACATTCAGTACTTC. Amino acid sequence: CASSATAAKNIQYF. The rearrangement uses TRBV9 and TRBJ2-4; no clear D. Trimming removed 3 bases at V and 0 bases at J, with 7 bases between. This CDR3 is built from 14 residues. CDR1 and CDR2 from the germline V gene are SGDLS and YYNGEE.

This chain links TRBV29-1 with TRBJ2-7; 8 positions agree with TRBD1. Germline CDR1 reads SQVTM; CDR2 reads ANQGSEA. CDR3 length: 13 amino acids. Trimming took 5 bases from V and 6 from J; bases not matched to a gene: 9. The CDR3 DNA reads as TGCAGCGTTCCGGGACAGGTTTTTCCCGAGCAGTACTTC. It specifies CSVPGQVFPEQYF.

The chain carries TRBV5-4 and TRBJ2-1, with 12 positions matching TRBD2. The germline V gene has CDR1 SGHNT and CDR2 YYREEE (reference sequence). The CDR3 is made up of 14 amino acids. V gave up 4 bases and J gave up 7 bases; unmatched junction bases: 3. In DNA, the CDR3 is TGTGCCAGCAGCCCGACTAGCGGGGGTAATGAGCAGTTCTTC. Residues: CASSPTSGGNEQFF.

The chain combines TRBV30 with TRBJ1-2; D remains ambiguous. Germline lookup yields CDR1 GTSNPN and CDR2 SVGIG (reference sequence). This CDR3 region has 14 residues. V was pared by 3 bases and J by 1 base, with 12 bases between. As DNA, the CDR3 is TGTGCCTGGAGGGACCCTTCGGGTAACTATGGCTACACCTTC. Amino acid sequence: CAWRDPSGNYGYTF.

This clone was found once. V is TRBV6-9 and J is TRBJ1-5; D call uncertain. This CDR3 has 14 residues. Germline V gene data show CDR1 as MNHGY and CDR2 as SVAAGI. The germline V and J ends were trimmed by 11 bases and 4 bases, with 18 bases remaining between them. CDR3 nucleotides: TGTGCCCTCGGACGGGGTAATGGTAATCAGCCCCAGCATTTT. This encodes CALGRGNGNQPQHF.

The chain employs TRBV5-1 and TRBJ1-5, with D uncertain. V lost 0 bases and J lost 6, with 10 bases in between. The CDR3 is made up of 14 amino acids. Germline CDR1 is SGHRS and CDR2 is YFSETQ. CDR3 protein: CASSLEGGGQPQHF. The CDR3 coding sequence is TGCGCCAGCAGCTTGGAGGGTGGCGGTCAGCCCCAGCATTTT. The full variable domain, completed using reference TRBV5-1 and TRBJ1-5, is KAGVTQTPRYLIKTRGQQVTLSCSPISGHRSVSWYQQTPGQGLQFLFEYFSETQRNKGNFPGRFSGRQFSNSRSEMNVSTLELGDSALYLCASSLEGGGQPQHFGDGTRLSIL.

The chain employs TRBV19 and TRBJ1-2; 9 nucleotides agree with TRBD1. V shed 6 bases, J shed 7 bases, and the junction held 9 bases outside the gene matches. The CDR3 spans 14 residues. Germline loops: CDR1 LNHDA, CDR2 SQIVND (reference sequence). In nucleotides, the CDR3 is TGTGCCAGTAGCACAGGGGGCGGCTTCTCTGGCTACACCTTC. It codes for CASSTGGGFSGYTF.

The chain links TRBV19 to TRBJ2-7; 8 positions agree with TRBD1. The V gene's germline CDR1 is LNHDA and CDR2 SQIVND (reference sequence). Unmatched junction bases numbered 10, after V lost 9 bases and J lost 3 bases. The CDR3 sequence is 14 residues long. CDR3 bases: TGTGCCAGCTCACCCGACAGGGGTTACTACGAGCAGTACTTC. Translation gives CASSPDRGYYEQYF.

J is TRBJ1-1 and V is TRBV7-9; D is perhaps TRBD1 (5 bases). Germline V gene sequence: CDR1 SEHNR, CDR2 FQNEAQ (reference sequence). Trimming took 5 bases from V and 1 from J, leaving 20 bases between them. There are 17 residues in the CDR3. The CDR3 nucleotides are TGTGCCAGCAGCCCATCCCCGCAGGGAAACCCGAACACTGAAGCTTTCTTT. It specifies CASSPSPQGNPNTEAFF.

This chain joins TRBV5-3 and TRBJ1-1; D gene ambiguous. TRBV5-3 is recorded as an ORF, its role being uncertain. This CDR3 comprises 12 residues. Trimming stripped 2 bases from V and 5 bases from J, with 7 bases between. CDR3 coding DNA: TGTGCCAGAAGCTTTCGGGTTACTGAAGCTTTCTTT. Translation: CARSFRVTEAFF.

This rearrangement joins TRBV11-3 to TRBJ2-5; D not certain. Germline V gene data show CDR1 as SGHNT and CDR2 as YENEEA. Trimming took off 5 bases at V and 2 bases at J, with 9 bases between the two ends. The CDR3 runs 13 residues. CDR3 bases: TGTGCCAGCAGCCAAGTAGGGCAAGAGACCCAGTACTTC. This gives the protein CASSQVGQETQYF.

V is TRBV11-2 and J is TRBJ1-2; D unclear. Germline V gene sequence: CDR1 SGHAT, CDR2 FQNNGV. The CDR3 runs to 13 residues. The V end was cut by 1 base, the J end by 5 bases, with 8 bases between. CDR3 region: CASSLGPSYGYTF. CDR3 nucleotides: TGTGCCAGCAGCTTAGGTCCATCTTATGGCTACACCTTC.

The gene calls are TRBV7-2 and TRBJ2-2, with a tentative D call TRBD1 (5 bases). The CDR3 runs 15 residues. Between the trimmed V and J ends, which lost 5 bases and 5 bases, there was a span of 15 bases. Germline V gene sequence: CDR1 SGHTA, CDR2 FQGNSA. CDR3 nucleotide sequence: TGTGCCAGCAGCCCGCCCATCAGGGTTACCGGGGAGCTGTTTTTT. Its protein is CASSPPIRVTGELFF.

The CDR3 nucleotides are TGTGCCAGCAGCTCGGACCCGATGGGGTCGGATGGCTACACCTTC. This sequence encodes CASSSDPMGSDGYTF. This chain joins TRBV9 and TRBJ1-2; D not certain. Trimming removed 4 bases from V and 6 bases from J, with 19 bases in between. Germline V gene lookup returns CDR1 SGDLS and CDR2 YYNGEE. The CDR3 sequence is 15 residues long.